Below, one TCR beta chain is given with its context. This specimen comes from a study of blood T cell repertoires in COVID-19. Sequencing was performed with immunoSEQ multiplex PCR; in TCRdb, only in-frame clones are kept and a portion is missing. The repertoire holds roughly 400,000 clones, approximately 90% seen once, with around 0.94% in the top ten. The clonotype was recovered from a woman in her forties who had been exposed to COVID-19. The specimen sequenced was PBMCs or T cells enriched from blood (not recorded which).

The CDR3 loop reads CAWSTSGYGTEAFF. The DNA for the CDR3 is TGTGCCTGGAGTACCTCAGGGTATGGCACTGAAGCTTTCTTT. This chain joins TRBV30 and TRBJ1-1; possibly TRBD1 for D (5 bases). Germline V gene lookup returns CDR1 GTSNPN and CDR2 SVGIG (reference sequence). V was trimmed by 2 bases and J by 4 bases, leaving 14 bases between them. The CDR3 totals 14 residues.